This record concerns one T cell receptor (beta chain) sequence. Its cognate antigen is unknown. Evenly divided among several immunoSEQ plates was the genomic DNA of each subset. The method was immunoSEQ multiplex PCR; TCRdb's version includes in-frame clones alone and lacks a portion of them. This table has over a million clones, about 74% appearing once. This entry is derived from a study of shared clonotypes between healthy human individuals. Germline V gives CDR1 SNHLY, CDR2 FYNNEI. V trimming: 3 bases; J trimming: 4 bases; junction bases outside the gene matches: 7. The CDR3 runs to 15 residues. All the donors were Caucasian adults who lived in Nashville, Tennessee. Findings of the study overall: Memory subsets generally showed lower estimated richness than naive subsets.

The V gene is TRBV2, the J gene TRBJ2-5; TRBD1 matches 8 bases. The source is a man younger than 35 in good health. Input material: memory CD4+ T cells sorted from blood. Indicated subset: CD45RA-negative fraction. The chain's CDR3 is CASSDQGASRETQYF. The CDR3 DNA reads TGTGCCAGCAGTGATCAGGGGGCGAGTAGAGAGACCCAGTACTTC.